The rows below give T cell receptor beta chains drawn from one sample of a study of shared clonotypes between healthy human individuals. Libraries were prepared by immunoSEQ multiplex PCR; TCRdb keeps only in-frame clonotypes and omits some of them. The table shows about 1 million clones, with 70% to 80% occurring only once. Sequencing input: memory CD4+ T cells sorted from blood. The receptors derive from a young man in good health. Each CDR3 is given with its conserved first and last residue. The D gene is left open where the match is weak. A row's size may be missing; if present it is once, few, many or a size class.

D gene,V gene,clone size,J gene,CDR3 DNA,CDR3 protein
-,TRBV18,-,TRBJ2-3,TGTGCCAGCTCCGATGATTATAGCACAGATACGCAGTATTTT,CASSDDYSTDTQYF
-,TRBV18,few,TRBJ2-3,TGTGCCAGCTTAAACCAAAGCGCGAACACAGATACGCAGTATTTT,CASLNQSANTDTQYF
-,TRBV10-3,-,TRBJ1-4,TGTGCCATCAGTGTTGGGACCGGTGAAAAACTGTTTTTT,CAISVGTGEKLFF
-,TRBV5-3,-,TRBJ2-7,TGTGCCAGCAGCCAAAAGGCGGTGGGGGACGAGCAGTACTTC,CASSQKAVGDEQYF
TRBD1,TRBV28,-,TRBJ1-5,TGTGCCAGCAGGTCGACAGGGGGAGGAAATCAGCCCCAGCATTTT,CASRSTGGGNQPQHF
-,TRBV29-1,-,TRBJ2-2,TGCAGCGTTGAAGGTACCTTCCCCGGGGAGCTGTTTTTT,CSVEGTFPGELFF
TRBD2,TRBV6-1,-,TRBJ2-3,TGTGCCAGCAGCGAAAGCGGGATTAGCACAGATACGCAGTATTTT,CASSESGISTDTQYF
-,TRBV5-6,few,TRBJ1-2,TGTGCCAGCAGCTTTAGTAGGGTTGGCGGCTACACCTTC,CASSFSRVGGYTF
TRBD1,TRBV7-9,-,TRBJ2-7,TGTGCCAGCAGCCCAGGGACAGGGTACGACGAGCAGTACTTC,CASSPGTGYDEQYF
-,TRBV30,many,TRBJ1-6,TGTGCCTGGGCCACACGTGGAGCTTCGACCCTCCACTTT,CAWATRGASTLHF
TRBD1,TRBV18,-,TRBJ1-1,TGTGCCAGCTCCGGGACAGGGGGCAGAGACACTGAAGCTTTTTTT,CASSGTGGRDTEAFF
-,TRBV18,once,TRBJ2-5,TGTGCCAGCTCACCCTCGTCCGGCCAAGAGACCCAGTACTTC,CASSPSSGQETQYF
-,TRBV2,-,TRBJ2-7,TGTGCCAGCACCGGATCCTACGAGCAGTACTTC,CASTGSYEQYF
-,TRBV2,-,TRBJ2-7,TGTGCCAGCAGTAGAAGAATTTTCCGGGACGAATCCTCCTACGAGCAGTACTTC,CASSRRIFRDESSYEQYF
TRBD1,TRBV6-1,-,TRBJ1-5,TGTGCCAGCAGTGTGGGACAGGGGGGTTTCTTTAGTATCAATCAGCCCCAGCATTTT,CASSVGQGGFFSINQPQHF
TRBD2,TRBV5-1,once,TRBJ2-4,TGCGCCAGCAGCCGAGAAATCAGACTAGCGGGGGCGACTACCAAAAACATTCAGTACTTC,CASSREIRLAGATTKNIQYF
-,TRBV7-8,once,TRBJ2-3,TGTGCCAGCAGCGTCCTAGGGGGGGCTCCGAGTGAGACAGATACGCAGTATTTT,CASSVLGGAPSETDTQYF
TRBD2,TRBV4-1,-,TRBJ2-7,TGCGCCAGCAGCCACCCAAGGGGACTAGCGGGGGCCTTCACCTACGAGCAGTACTTC,CASSHPRGLAGAFTYEQYF
-,TRBV16,-,TRBJ1-2,TGTGCCAGCAGCCCCATCGTTAGAAAGACCTATGGCTACACCTTC,CASSPIVRKTYGYTF
-,TRBV5-6,-,TRBJ1-2,TGTGCCAGCAGCTTGGGCCGGGTGACCGTTGGAGGCTACACCTTC,CASSLGRVTVGGYTF
-,TRBV18,-,TRBJ2-2,TGTGCCAGCTCACCCGGATACGGGGAGCTGTTTTTT,CASSPGYGELFF
-,TRBV6-1,-,TRBJ1-5,TGTGCCAGCGTAGAGGGTAAGCAGCCCCAGCATTTT,CASVEGKQPQHF
TRBD1,TRBV4-3,-,TRBJ2-2,TGCGCCAGCAGCCAAACAGGGGGTAAAGGGGACACCGGGGAGCTGTTTTTT,CASSQTGGKGDTGELFF
TRBD2,TRBV30,few,TRBJ2-5,TGTGCCTGGAGTGAGCGGGGGACGTACCAAGAGACCCAGTACTTC,CAWSERGTYQETQYF
-,TRBV18,-,TRBJ1-6,TGTGCCAGCTCTTCTTACTCAGGGAATTCACCCCTCCACTTT,CASSSYSGNSPLHF
TRBD2,TRBV5-1,-,TRBJ2-7,TGCGCCAGCAGCCCCGTATGGGCGGGGGGCTCCTACGAGCAGTACTTC,CASSPVWAGGSYEQYF
TRBD1,TRBV7-2,-,TRBJ2-3,TGTGCCAGCAGCGGACAGGGTTTTAGCACAGATACGCAGTATTTT,CASSGQGFSTDTQYF
-,TRBV21-1,-,TRBJ2-1,TGTGCCAGCAGCAAAGCTCATCCCCATCGGGACCCTTTGAGGAATGAGCAGTTCTTC,CASSKAHPHRDPLRNEQFF
TRBD1,TRBV19,-,TRBJ2-3,TGTGCCAGTAGTATAAACGGACAGGGGGACACAGATACGCAGTATTTT,CASSINGQGDTDTQYF
-,TRBV7-9,-,TRBJ2-7,TGTGCCAGCAGCTTCCTCGGGACCTGGGGTGAGCAGTACTTC,CASSFLGTWGEQYF
-,TRBV28,-,TRBJ2-2,TGTGCCGGCGGAACGGGGCCTGCGAACACCGGGGAGCTGTTTTTT,CAGGTGPANTGELFF
-,TRBV19,-,TRBJ1-3,TGTGCCAGCGCCGAAGGTCCGGCTGGAAACACCATATATTTT,CASAEGPAGNTIYF